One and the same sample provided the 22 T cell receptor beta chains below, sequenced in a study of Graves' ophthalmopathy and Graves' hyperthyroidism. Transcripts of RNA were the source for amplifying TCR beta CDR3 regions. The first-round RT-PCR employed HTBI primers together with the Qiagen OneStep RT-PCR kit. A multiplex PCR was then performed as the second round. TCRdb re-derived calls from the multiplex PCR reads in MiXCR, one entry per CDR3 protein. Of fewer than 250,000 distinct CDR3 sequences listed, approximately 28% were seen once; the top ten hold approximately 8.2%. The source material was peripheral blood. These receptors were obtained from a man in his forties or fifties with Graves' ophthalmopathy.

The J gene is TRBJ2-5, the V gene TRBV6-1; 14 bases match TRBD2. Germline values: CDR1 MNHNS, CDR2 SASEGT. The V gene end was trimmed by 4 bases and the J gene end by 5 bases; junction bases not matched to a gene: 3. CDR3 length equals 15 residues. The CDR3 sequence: CASSAGLAGEETQYF. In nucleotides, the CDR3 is TGTGCCAGCAGTGCGGGACTAGCGGGAGAGGAGACCCAGTACTTC.

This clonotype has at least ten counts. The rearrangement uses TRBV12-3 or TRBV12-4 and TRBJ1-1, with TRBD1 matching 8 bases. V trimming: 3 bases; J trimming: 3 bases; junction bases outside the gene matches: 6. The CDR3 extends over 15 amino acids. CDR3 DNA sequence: TGTGCCAGCAGTTTTTTTGGACAGGGCGACACTGAAGCTTTCTTT. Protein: CASSFFGQGDTEAFF.

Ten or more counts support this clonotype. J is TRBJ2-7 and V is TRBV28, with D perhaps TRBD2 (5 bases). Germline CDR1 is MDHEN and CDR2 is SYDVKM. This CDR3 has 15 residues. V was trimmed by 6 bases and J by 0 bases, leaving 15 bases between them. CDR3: CASSTRVNSSYEQYF. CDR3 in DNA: TGTGCCAGCAGCACTAGGGTCAACAGCTCCTACGAGCAGTACTTC.

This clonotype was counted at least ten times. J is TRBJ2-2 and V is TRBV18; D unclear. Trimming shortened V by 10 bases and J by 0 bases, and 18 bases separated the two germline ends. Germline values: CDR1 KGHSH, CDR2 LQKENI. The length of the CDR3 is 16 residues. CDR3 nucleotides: TGTGCCACCTCCTTCGCGGCAGCCGCGAACACCGGGGAGCTGTTTTTT. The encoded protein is CATSFAAAANTGELFF.

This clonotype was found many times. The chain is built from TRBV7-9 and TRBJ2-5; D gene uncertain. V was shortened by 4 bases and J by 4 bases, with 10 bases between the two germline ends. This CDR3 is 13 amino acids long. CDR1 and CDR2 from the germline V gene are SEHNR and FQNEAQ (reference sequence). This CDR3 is CASSWDVGETQYF. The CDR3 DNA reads TGTGCCAGCAGCTGGGATGTAGGAGAGACCCAGTACTTC. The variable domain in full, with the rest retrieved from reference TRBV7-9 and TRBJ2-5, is DTGVSQNPRHKITKRGQNVTFRCDPISEHNRLYWYRQTLGQGPEFLTYFQNEAQLEKSRLLSDRFSAERPKGSFSTLEIQRTEQGDSAMYLCASSWDVGETQYFGPGTRLLVL.

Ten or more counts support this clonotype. DNA of the CDR3: TGTGCCAGCAGCTTTATTGCTCCCGGGACAGGGACGAGTGACTACCAAGAGACCCAGTACTTC. It translates to CASSFIAPGTGTSDYQETQYF. The chain uses TRBV12-3 or TRBV12-4 and TRBJ2-5, with 9 bases fitting TRBD1. This CDR3 comprises 21 residues. Unmatched junction bases numbered 23, after V lost 6 bases and J lost 0 bases.

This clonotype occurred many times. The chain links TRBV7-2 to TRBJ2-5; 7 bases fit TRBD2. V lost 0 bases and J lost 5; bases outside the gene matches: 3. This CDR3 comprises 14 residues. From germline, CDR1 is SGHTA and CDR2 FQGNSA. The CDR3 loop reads CASSLAGGMETQYF. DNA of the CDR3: TGTGCCAGCAGCTTAGCGGGAGGGATGGAGACCCAGTACTTC.

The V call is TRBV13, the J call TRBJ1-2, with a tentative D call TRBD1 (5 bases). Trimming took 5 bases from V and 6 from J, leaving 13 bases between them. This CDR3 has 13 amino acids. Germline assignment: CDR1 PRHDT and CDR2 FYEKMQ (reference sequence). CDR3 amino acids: CASSPRGRDGYTF. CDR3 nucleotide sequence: TGTGCCAGCAGCCCCCGGGGGAGGGATGGCTACACCTTC.

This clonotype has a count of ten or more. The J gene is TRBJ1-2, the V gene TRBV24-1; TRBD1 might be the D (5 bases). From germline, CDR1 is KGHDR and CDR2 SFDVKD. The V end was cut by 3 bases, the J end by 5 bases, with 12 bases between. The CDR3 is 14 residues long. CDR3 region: CATSDAGLKYGYTF. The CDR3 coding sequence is TGTGCCACCAGTGATGCAGGGCTGAAGTATGGCTACACCTTC.

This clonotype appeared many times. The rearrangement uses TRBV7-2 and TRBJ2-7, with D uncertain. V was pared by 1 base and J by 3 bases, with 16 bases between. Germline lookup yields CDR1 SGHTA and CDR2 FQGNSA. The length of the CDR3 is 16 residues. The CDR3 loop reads CASSLGWSAANYEQYF. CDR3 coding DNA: TGTGCCAGCAGCTTAGGGTGGTCGGCGGCTAACTACGAGCAGTACTTC.

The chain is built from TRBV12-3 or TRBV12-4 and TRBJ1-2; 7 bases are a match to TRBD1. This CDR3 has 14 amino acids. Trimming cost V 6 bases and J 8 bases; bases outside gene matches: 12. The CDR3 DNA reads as TGTGCCAGCAGCCCGGCAGGGGGGGCTGTGGGCTACACCTTC. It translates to CASSPAGGAVGYTF.

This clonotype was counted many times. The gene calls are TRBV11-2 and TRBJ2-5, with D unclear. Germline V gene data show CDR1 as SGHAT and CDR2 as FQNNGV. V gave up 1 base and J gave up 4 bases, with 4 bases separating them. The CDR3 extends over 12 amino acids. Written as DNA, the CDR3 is TGTGCCAGCAGCTTAGGACCAGAGACCCAGTACTTC. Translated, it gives CASSLGPETQYF.

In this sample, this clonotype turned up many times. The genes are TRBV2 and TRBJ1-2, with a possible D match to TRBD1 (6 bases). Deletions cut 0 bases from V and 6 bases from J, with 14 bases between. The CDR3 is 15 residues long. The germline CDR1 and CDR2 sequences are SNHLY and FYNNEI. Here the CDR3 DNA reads TGTGCCAGCAGTGAAGCGCTTCTTGGGGGCGATGGCTACACCTTC. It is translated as CASSEALLGGDGYTF.

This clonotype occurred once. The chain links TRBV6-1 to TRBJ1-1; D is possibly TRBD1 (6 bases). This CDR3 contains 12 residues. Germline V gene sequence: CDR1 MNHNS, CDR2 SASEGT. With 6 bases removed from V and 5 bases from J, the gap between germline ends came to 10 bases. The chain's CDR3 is CASSHRVTEAFF. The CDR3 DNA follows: TGTGCCAGCAGCCACAGGGTTACTGAAGCTTTCTTT.

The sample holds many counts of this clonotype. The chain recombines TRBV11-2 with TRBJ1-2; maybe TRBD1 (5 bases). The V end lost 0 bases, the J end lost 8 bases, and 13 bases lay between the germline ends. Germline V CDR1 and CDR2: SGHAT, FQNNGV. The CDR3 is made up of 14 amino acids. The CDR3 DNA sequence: TGTGCCAGCAGCTTAGAAGGGCAGGGTTACGGCTACACCTTC. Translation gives CASSLEGQGYGYTF.

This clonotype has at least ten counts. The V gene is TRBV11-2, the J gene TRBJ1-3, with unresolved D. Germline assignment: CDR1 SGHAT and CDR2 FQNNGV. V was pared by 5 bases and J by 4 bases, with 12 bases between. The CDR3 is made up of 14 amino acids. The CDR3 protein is CASSGPDPGNTIYF. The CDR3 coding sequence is TGTGCCAGCAGCGGGCCAGACCCCGGAAACACCATATATTTT.

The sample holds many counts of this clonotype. This CDR3 is CATSRERGTEAFF. In nucleotides, the CDR3 is TGTGCCACCAGCAGAGAAAGGGGAACCGAAGCTTTCTTT. This chain connects TRBV15 to TRBJ1-1; a weak D match, TRBD1 (5 bases). V lost 0 bases, J lost 8 bases, and 10 bases lay in between. The V gene's germline CDR1 is LNHNV and CDR2 YYDKDF (reference sequence). This CDR3 is 13 amino acids long.

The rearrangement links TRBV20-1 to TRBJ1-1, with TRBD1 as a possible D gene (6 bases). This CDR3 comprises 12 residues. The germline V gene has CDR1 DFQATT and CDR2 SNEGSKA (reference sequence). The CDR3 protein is CRGFRGGTEAFF. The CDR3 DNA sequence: TGCAGGGGTTTCAGGGGAGGGACTGAAGCTTTCTTT.

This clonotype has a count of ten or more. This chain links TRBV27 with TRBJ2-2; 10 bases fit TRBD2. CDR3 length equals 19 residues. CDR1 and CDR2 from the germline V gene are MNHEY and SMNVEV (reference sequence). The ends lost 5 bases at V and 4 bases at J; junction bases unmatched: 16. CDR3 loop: CASSTTGLAKPRGTGELFF. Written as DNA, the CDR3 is TGTGCCAGCAGTACTACGGGACTAGCGAAACCCCGAGGCACCGGGGAGCTGTTTTTT.

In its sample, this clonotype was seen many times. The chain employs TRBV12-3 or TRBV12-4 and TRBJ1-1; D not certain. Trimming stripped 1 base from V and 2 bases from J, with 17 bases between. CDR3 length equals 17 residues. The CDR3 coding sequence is TGTGCCAGCAGTTTAGTTGGTAGCGAGTCACTCAACACTGAAGCTTTCTTT. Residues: CASSLVGSESLNTEAFF.

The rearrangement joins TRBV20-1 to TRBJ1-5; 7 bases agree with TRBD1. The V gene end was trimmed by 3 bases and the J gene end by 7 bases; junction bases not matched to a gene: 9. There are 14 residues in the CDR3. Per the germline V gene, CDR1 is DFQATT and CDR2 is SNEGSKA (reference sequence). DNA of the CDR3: TGCAGTGCTAGGAGGGACGCAGGGGGACAGCCCCAGCATTTT. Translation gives CSARRDAGGQPQHF.

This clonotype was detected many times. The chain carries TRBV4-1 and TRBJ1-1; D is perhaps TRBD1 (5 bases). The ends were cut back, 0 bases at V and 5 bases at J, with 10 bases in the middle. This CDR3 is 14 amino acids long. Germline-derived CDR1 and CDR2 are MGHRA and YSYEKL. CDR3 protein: CASSQEGRGTEAFF. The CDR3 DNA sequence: TGCGCCAGCAGCCAAGAGGGACGGGGGACTGAAGCTTTCTTT.